The present T cell receptor (beta chain) was sequenced within a study of blood T cell repertoires in COVID-19. Overall study context: Researchers got acute and convalescent COVID-19 samples from the United States, Italy and Spain. Sources were T cells, B-cell-depleted T cells, or PBMCs; the material itself was cDNA or gDNA.

Original data processing: Reference gene primer amplification gave nucleated cell count estimates. This table comes from immunoSEQ multiplex PCR, and its TCRdb copy is limited to in-frame clones, with some not included. V, J and clone size are taken as reported in that table, and D and trimming were inferred from the DNA itself. The sample holds roughly 50,000 clones, 75% to 90% seen once. Trimming cost V 5 bases and J 4 bases; bases outside gene matches: 9. The length of the CDR3 is 15 residues. Germline V gene lookup returns CDR1 SGHTA and CDR2 FQGNSA. The clonotype comes from a human donor in a cohort sampled during active COVID-19. Sequencing was done on a sample of peripheral blood. The chain employs TRBV7-2 and TRBJ1-1; 8 bases line up with TRBD1. The DNA for the CDR3 is TGTGCCAGCAGCCCAAAAGGACAGGGCAGCACTGAAGCTTTCTTT. Translating it yields CASSPKGQGSTEAFF.